The 2 T cell receptor beta chains below come from one sample, sequenced in a study of blood T cell repertoires in COVID-19. TCRdb's table, derived via immunoSEQ multiplex PCR, lists solely in-frame clones and lacks some. This table holds over 150,000 clones, about 85% found once. The sample taken for sequencing was PBMCs or T cells enriched from blood (not recorded which). Source of these receptors: a man aged 40-55 years who had recovered from COVID-19.

The J gene is TRBJ1-2, the V gene TRBV3-1 (or the pseudogene TRBV3-2); tentative D call: TRBD1 (6 bases). Germline lookup yields CDR1 LGHDT and CDR2 YNNKEL (reference sequence). The CDR3 runs 16 residues. Trimming took 1 base from V and 5 from J, leaving 17 bases between them. The CDR3 sequence is CASSQVGAGAGYGYTF. Written as DNA, the CDR3 is TGTGCCAGCAGCCAAGTAGGCGCAGGGGCAGGTTATGGCTACACCTTC.

With respect to this clone: This same CDR3 is encoded by further DNA sequences in the sample. J is TRBJ2-7 and V is TRBV19; perhaps TRBD1 as D (5 bases). The V end was cut by 10 bases, the J end by 4 bases, with 11 bases between. Germline values: CDR1 LNHDA, CDR2 SQIVND (reference sequence). This CDR3 has 11 residues. CDR3 coding DNA: TGTGCCACCAGATCAGGGTACGAGCAGTACTTC. Protein product: CATRSGYEQYF.